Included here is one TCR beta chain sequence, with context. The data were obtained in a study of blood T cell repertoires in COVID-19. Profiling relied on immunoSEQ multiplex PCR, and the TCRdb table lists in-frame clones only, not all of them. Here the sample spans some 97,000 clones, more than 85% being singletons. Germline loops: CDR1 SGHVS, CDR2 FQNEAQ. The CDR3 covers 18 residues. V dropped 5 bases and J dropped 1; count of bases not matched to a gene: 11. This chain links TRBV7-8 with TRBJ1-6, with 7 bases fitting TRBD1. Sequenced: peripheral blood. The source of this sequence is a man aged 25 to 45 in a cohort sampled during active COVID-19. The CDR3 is CASSLWARGFSYNSPLHF. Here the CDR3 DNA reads TGTGCCAGCAGCCTGTGGGCCAGGGGGTTTTCCTATAATTCACCCCTCCACTTT.